These 32 T cell receptor beta chains were all obtained from the same sample, sequenced in a study of Tregs in tolerant kidney transplant recipients. For these TCRs, the target antigens are not known. Data came from immunoSEQ multiplex PCR; TCRdb stores just in-frame clones and leaves some out. The table includes some 830 clones, over 35% detected once. Input material: Tregs from blood cultured with allogeneic cells. Receptor source: a human patient who received a combined kidney and bone marrow transplant. Some T cells may be provided by the graft donor.

The CDR3 is CASSLVISGELFF. CDR3 nucleotides: TGTGCCAGCAGTTTAGTTATTTCCGGGGAGCTGTTTTTT. V and J are TRBV2 and TRBJ2-2; D ambiguous. Per germline, CDR1 SNHLY and CDR2 FYNNEI. There are 13 residues in the CDR3. Trimming removed 5 bases from V and 6 bases from J, with 10 bases in between.

CDR3: CASSFNRNEKLFF. As DNA, the CDR3 is TGTGCCAGCAGCTTCAACAGGAATGAAAAACTGTTTTTT. The V and J genes are TRBV7-2 and TRBJ1-4; a possible D gene is TRBD1 (5 bases). V was cut by 3 bases and J by 5 bases, with 7 bases left in between. The germline gives CDR1 SGHTA, CDR2 FQGNSA. This CDR3 comprises 13 residues.

This chain links TRBV11-3 with TRBJ1-4, with a tentative D call TRBD1 (6 bases). Germline V gives CDR1 SGHNT, CDR2 YENEEA. The germline V and J ends were trimmed by 5 bases and 0 bases, with 13 bases remaining between them. This CDR3 region has 16 residues. The chain's CDR3 is CASSPDRFATNEKLFF. The CDR3 bases are TGTGCCAGCAGCCCCGACAGGTTCGCAACTAATGAAAAACTGTTTTTT.

The table lists this clone with a few counts. The chain uses TRBV10-1 and TRBJ1-6; D is undetermined. The CDR3 length is 15 residues. Germline CDR1 WNHNN, CDR2 SYGVQD (reference sequence). V was shortened by 8 bases and J by 0 bases, with 11 bases between the two germline ends. The CDR3 sequence is CASVQRNSYNSPLHF. As DNA, the CDR3 is TGCGCCAGCGTACAGCGAAACTCCTATAATTCACCCCTCCACTTT.

This clone was seen a few times. The chain carries TRBV6-5 and TRBJ2-2; unclear D gene. V was shortened by 4 bases and J by 4 bases, with 10 bases between the two germline ends. This CDR3 has 14 amino acids. Germline CDR1 is MNHEY and CDR2 is SVGAGI. CDR3 loop: CASSLYPGTGELFF. The DNA for the CDR3 is TGTGCCAGCAGTTTATACCCTGGCACCGGGGAGCTGTTTTTT.

This clone was seen a handful of times. A single base separates this from a much larger clone, so it may be a read error. This chain links TRBV5-1 with TRBJ2-3; 10 bases are shared with TRBD2. This CDR3 contains 15 residues. Germline CDR1 and CDR2: SGHRS and YFSETQ. The CDR3: CARSWSGGETDTQYF. The CDR3 coding sequence is TGCGCCCGCAGCTGGAGCGGGGGGGAGACAGATACGCAGTATTTT.

The V and J genes are TRBV29-1 and TRBJ1-1, with D unresolved. There are 13 residues in the CDR3. V lost 4 bases, J lost 1 base, and 10 bases lay in between. CDR1 is SQVTM, CDR2 ANQGSEA, per germline. The CDR3 is CSVVWRKNTEAFF. For the CDR3, the DNA is TGCAGCGTTGTGTGGAGGAAGAACACTGAAGCTTTCTTT. The full variable domain, its missing parts supplied by reference TRBV29-1 and TRBJ1-1, is SAVISQKPSRDICQRGTSLTIQCQVDSQVTMMFWYRQQPGQSLTLIATANQGSEATYESGFVIDKFPISRPNLTFSTLTVSNMSPEDSSIYLCSVVWRKNTEAFFGQGTRLTVV.

The V and J genes are TRBV21-1 and TRBJ1-5. TRBV21-1 is noted as a pseudogene. The CDR3 length is 15 residues. The CDR3 coding sequence is TGTGCCAGCCCCCCTGGGGGGCCTTTCAATCAGCCCCAGCATTTT. Translation gives CASPPGGPFNQPQHF.

This clone was detected only a few times. A far larger clone differs by one base, so this is likely a read error. The chain recombines TRBV7-8 with TRBJ2-1, with no clear D. The CDR3 runs 16 residues. Germline V gene data show CDR1 as SGHVS and CDR2 as FQNEAQ. V gave up 7 bases and J gave up 0 bases, with 16 bases separating them. DNA of the CDR3: TGTGCCAGCACCTACCCGCTGTCAGGCTCCTACAATGAGCAGTTCTTC. It encodes CASTYPLSGSYNEQFF.

On this clone: Sequence at one end of the junction differs from germline and may be a read error. The chain joins TRBV10-3 to TRBJ2-1; 9 positions match TRBD2. Germline V CDR1 and CDR2: ENHRY, SYGVKD. The CDR3 contains 15 residues. This CDR3 reads CASSFTTIGLAEQFF. DNA for the CDR3: TGTGCCAGCAGTTTTACTACTATTGGACTAGCGGAGCAGTTCTTC.

This clone was counted only a few times. With only one base between it and a far larger clone, this is likely a read error. The CDR3 here is CASRLWAGGSTGELFF. CDR3 DNA sequence: TGTGCCAGCCGCTTATGGGCGGGGGGGTCCACCGGGGAGCTGTTTTTT. This chain connects TRBV7-8 to TRBJ2-2, with 9 bases fitting TRBD2. Per the germline V gene, CDR1 is SGHVS and CDR2 is FQNEAQ. The CDR3 covers 16 residues.

V is TRBV29-1 and J is TRBJ1-3; D not resolved. This CDR3 comprises 13 residues. V was cut by 5 bases and J by 0 bases, with 8 bases left in between. From germline, CDR1 is SQVTM and CDR2 ANQGSEA. The CDR3 sequence: CSVTKNSGNTIYF. The DNA of the CDR3 is TGCAGCGTTACCAAGAACTCTGGAAACACCATATATTTT.

As concerns this clone: A read error is likely here: a far larger clone is one base away. The chain links TRBV11-3 to TRBJ2-2; TRBD2 agrees at 9 bases. V lost 2 bases, J lost 4 bases, and 5 bases stayed unmatched. The V gene's germline CDR1 is SGHNT and CDR2 YENEEA. There are 16 residues in the CDR3. The CDR3, as DNA: TGTGCCAGCAGCTTATGGGCGGGGGGGTCCACCGGGGAGCTGTTTTTT. Its protein is CASSLWAGGSTGELFF.

This clone has just a few counts. This CDR3 reads CASSVGLHGYTF. CDR3 bases: TGTGCCAGCAGTGTAGGGCTCCATGGCTACACCTTC. The genes are TRBV7-8 and TRBJ1-2, with D unresolved. The germline V and J ends were trimmed by 6 bases and 6 bases, with 11 bases remaining between them. The CDR3 has 12 amino acids. Per germline, CDR1 SGHVS and CDR2 FQNEAQ.

The sample holds a few counts of this clone. V usage is TRBV13 and J usage is TRBJ2-7, with 11 positions matching TRBD2. The CDR3 contains 15 residues. Germline CDR1 and CDR2: PRHDT and FYEKMQ (reference sequence). The V gene end was trimmed by 4 bases and the J gene end by 1 base; junction bases not matched to a gene: 3. CDR3 region: CASSSLAGGSYEQYF. CDR3 coding DNA: TGTGCCAGCAGCTCCTTAGCGGGGGGGTCCTACGAGCAGTACTTC.

The J gene is TRBJ2-3, the V gene TRBV7-9; D is perhaps TRBD2 (5 bases). The CDR3 is made up of 14 amino acids. Trimming pared 5 bases from V and 3 bases from J, leaving 12 bases between. CDR1 is SEHNR and CDR2 is FQNEAQ in the germline V gene (reference sequence). CDR3 loop: CASSPSIGTDTQYF. CDR3 nucleotides: TGTGCCAGCAGCCCTAGCATAGGAACAGATACGCAGTATTTT.

The chain is built from TRBV7-2 and TRBJ1-4, with TRBD1 matching 8 bases. J lost 6 bases, V lost 5 bases, and 14 bases had no gene match. The germline CDR1 and CDR2 sequences are SGHTA and FQGNSA. The CDR3 sequence is 17 residues long. The CDR3 nucleotides read TGTGCCAGCAGCCAAGATCCCAGGGGGCGATTGTATGAAAAACTGTTTTTT. It codes for CASSQDPRGRLYEKLFF.

Notes on this clone: This clone may be a read error of a much larger clone one base away. The CDR3: CASSLGAGGPTGELFF. Here the CDR3 DNA reads TGTGCCAGCAGCTTAGGGGCGGGGGGGCCCACCGGGGAGCTGTTTTTT. The V and J genes are TRBV7-8 and TRBJ2-2; TRBD2 matches 9 bases. This CDR3 spans 16 amino acids. Per germline, CDR1 SGHVS and CDR2 FQNEAQ. The V segment lost 1 base and the J segment 4 bases; nucleotides outside the gene matches: 4.

This clone was detected only a few times. A far larger clone is one base from this, pointing to a likely read error. The V gene is TRBV25-1, the J gene TRBJ1-2; no clear D gene. Germline assignment: CDR1 MGHDK and CDR2 SYGVNS. The CDR3 spans 12 residues. V was clipped by 4 bases and J by 6 bases, with 9 bases between them. The CDR3 sequence: CASSVGRHGYTF. In DNA, the CDR3 is TGTGCCAGCAGTGTAGGGCGCCATGGCTACACCTTC.

Comment on this clone: Just one base apart from a much larger clone, this may be a read error. V is TRBV7-8 and J is TRBJ2-2; 9 bases match TRBD2. The CDR3 totals 16 residues. The germline gives CDR1 SGHVS, CDR2 FQNEAQ. Losses at the gene ends were 3 bases for V and 4 bases for J; bases not matched to a gene: 6. CDR3 DNA sequence: TGTGCCAGCAGCTTCGGGGCGGGGGGGTCCACCGGGGAGCTGTTTTTT. Protein: CASSFGAGGSTGELFF.

There are a few counts of this clone. J is TRBJ2-5 and V is TRBV4-3, with TRBD2 as a possible D gene (6 bases). Germline V gene lookup returns CDR1 LGHNA and CDR2 YSLEER. The CDR3 has 13 residues. V was cut by 1 base and J by 4 bases, with 7 bases left in between. CDR3 DNA sequence: TGCGCCAGCAGCCAAGTGGAGGGAGAGACCCAGTACTTC. This sequence encodes CASSQVEGETQYF.

This clone qualifies as hyperexpanded. The identical CDR3 is also encoded by other nucleotide sequences in the sample. This rearrangement joins TRBV7-2 to TRBJ1-2; D uncertain. The germline CDR1 and CDR2 sequences are SGHTA and FQGNSA. V lost 5 bases to trimming and J lost 4 bases, with 14 bases between them. The CDR3 totals 14 residues. The CDR3 nucleotides are TGTGCCAGCAGCCTTTCCAGTGGACCCTATGGCTACACCTTC. This translates into CASSLSSGPYGYTF.

This clone was found a few times. J is TRBJ2-5 and V is TRBV6-5; no clear D gene. The V gene lost 5 bases and the J gene lost 5 bases, with 3 bases spanning the gap. Germline V gene lookup returns CDR1 MNHEY and CDR2 SVGAGI. This CDR3 has 10 amino acids. The CDR3 is CASSAETQYF. DNA of the CDR3: TGTGCCAGCAGTGCGGAGACCCAGTACTTC.

The V and J genes are TRBV4-1 and TRBJ2-7, with D possibly being TRBD1 or TRBD2 (5 bases each). Germline CDR1 reads MGHRA; CDR2 reads YSYEKL. The CDR3 consists of 15 residues. The V end was cut by 4 bases, the J end by 2 bases, with 15 bases between. CDR3 region: CASSLNRDGAYEQYF. The CDR3 nucleotides read TGCGCCAGCAGCCTAAACCGGGACGGGGCCTACGAGCAGTACTTC.

V usage is TRBV4-3 and J usage is TRBJ2-5; D is possibly TRBD2 (7 bases). Trimming removed 1 base at V and 3 bases at J, with 15 bases between. Germline assignment: CDR1 LGHNA and CDR2 YSLEER. The CDR3 runs to 16 residues. The CDR3 spells CASSQAGAGTKETQYF. CDR3 nucleotides: TGCGCCAGCAGCCAAGCCGGAGCGGGGACAAAAGAGACCCAGTACTTC.

The V call is TRBV11-2, the J call TRBJ2-1; D remains ambiguous. V lost 5 bases to trimming and J lost 4 bases, with 15 bases between them. Germline assignment: CDR1 SGHAT and CDR2 FQNNGV. This CDR3 is built from 15 residues. In DNA, the CDR3 is TGTGCCAGCAGCCAAGGATGGACGGATTACAATGAGCAGTTCTTC. Its protein product is CASSQGWTDYNEQFF.

This clone has just a few counts. A read error likely explains this, since a far larger clone differs by one base. Other DNA sequences in the sample encode the same CDR3. The V call is TRBV25-1, the J call TRBJ1-2; D gene ambiguous. The V end lost 4 bases, the J end lost 6 bases, and 9 bases lay between the germline ends. Germline CDR1 is MGHDK and CDR2 is SYGVNS. This CDR3 is 12 amino acids long. The CDR3 DNA follows: TGTGCCAGCAGTGTAGGGCTACATGGCTACACCTTC. Its protein product is CASSVGLHGYTF.

In regard to this clone: A far larger clone is off by one base, so a read error is likely. In nucleotides, the CDR3 is TGTGCCATCAGCCCTTTCAGGGCAACTAATGAAAAACTGTTTTTT. Encoded protein: CAISPFRATNEKLFF. The chain joins TRBV25-1 to TRBJ1-4, with D possibly being TRBD1 (5 bases). Germline V lookup: CDR1 MGHDK, CDR2 SYGVNS. This CDR3 is 15 amino acids long. V was trimmed by 10 bases and J by 0 bases, leaving 15 bases between them.

In this sample, this clone turned up a few times. A much larger clone lies a single base off, so this may be a read error. CDR3 bases: TGTGCCAGCAGCTTCTGGGCGGGGGGGGCCACCGGGGAGCTGTTTTTT. Translated: CASSFWAGGATGELFF. The chain carries TRBV7-8 and TRBJ2-2, with 9 bases aligning to TRBD2. V lost 3 bases and J lost 4; bases outside the gene matches: 6. Per germline, CDR1 SGHVS and CDR2 FQNEAQ. The CDR3 contains 16 residues.

The rearrangement links TRBV5-1 to TRBJ2-6; 7 bases match TRBD1. From germline, CDR1 is SGHRS and CDR2 YFSETQ. The CDR3 sequence is 17 residues long. With 1 base clipped from V and 0 bases from J, the junction kept 4 bases outside the gene matches. Here the CDR3 DNA reads TGCGCCAGCAGCTTGACAGGGGTGAACTCTGGGGCCAACGTCCTGACTTTC. Amino acid sequence: CASSLTGVNSGANVLTF.

Of note for this clone: This is likely an artifact of a read error, given a far larger clone one base away. The rearrangement uses TRBV7-9 and TRBJ1-2; 8 bases match TRBD1. In germline, CDR1 is SEHNR, CDR2 FQNEAQ (reference sequence). The CDR3 contains 13 residues. The CDR3 loop reads CSSSRQGLFGYTF. CDR3 nucleotides: TGTTCCAGCAGCCGACAGGGGCTGTTTGGCTACACCTTC.

CDR3 coding DNA: TGCGCCAGCAGCCAAGCCCGGAATCAAATAACTTCAGGGGTCCCCCTCTATGGCTACACCTTC. It yields the protein CASSQARNQITSGVPLYGYTF. The chain couples TRBV4-1 to TRBJ1-2; possibly TRBD1 for D (6 bases). V was pared by 1 base and J by 4 bases, with 31 bases between. This CDR3 has 21 residues. In germline, CDR1 is MGHRA, CDR2 YSYEKL.